This TCR beta chain originates from a study of beta chain features in type 1 diabetes. Germline lookup yields CDR1 LNHDA and CDR2 SQIVND (reference sequence). The CDR3 has 12 amino acids. V gave up 3 bases and J gave up 9 bases, with 10 bases separating them. The study reverse transcribed the entire isolated RNA, so it sequenced expressed TCRB transcripts. Produced via immunoSEQ multiplex PCR; TCRdb's table is partial and in-frame only. The profile shows some 900,000 clones, about 17% of them singletons. V and J are TRBV19 and TRBJ2-3, with a weak D call TRBD2 (5 bases). This TCR was recovered from a young woman in good health. Sequenced input: naive CD4+ T cells from blood. CDR3 region: CASSMVERTQYF. CDR3 bases: TGTGCCAGTAGTATGGTCGAGCGGACGCAGTATTTT.